This T cell receptor beta chain was recorded in a study of control samples from healthy donors and cancer patients. Sequencing used immunoSEQ multiplex PCR; TCRdb keeps in-frame clones, though not all of them. The sample shows approximately 52,000 clones, around 95% of them seen only once. This clone appeared a few times. The length of the CDR3 is 15 residues. V shed 5 bases and J shed 7 bases, with 17 bases lying between them. Germline CDR1 reads MNHEY; CDR2 reads SVGAGI. This chain connects TRBV6-5 to TRBJ2-2, with a tentative D call TRBD1 (8 bases). The sequence came from a woman aged 18-29 years in good health. The sequencing sample was made of blood. For the CDR3, the DNA is TGTGCCAGCAGTCTGATACAGGGGGGGGGCGGGGAGCTGTTTTTT. Its protein product is CASSLIQGGGGELFF.